This T cell receptor beta chain was observed in a study of blood T cell repertoires in COVID-19. The repertoire was sequenced with immunoSEQ multiplex PCR; TCRdb's copy has only in-frame clones and lacks some. Of roughly 150,000 clones in the sample, roughly four fifths were seen once. On this clone itself: An end of the junction does not agree with germline; a read error may underlie this.

Per the germline V gene, CDR1 is MGHRA and CDR2 is YSYEKL. This CDR3 has 16 residues. The TCR was taken from a man between 65 and 79 years old with active or convalescent COVID-19. The rearrangement links TRBV4-1 to TRBJ2-7; 10 positions agree with TRBD2. Sequencing input: peripheral blood. In DNA, the CDR3 is TGCGTCAGCAGCCAAGAACCCCTAGCGGGGGTCGGCGAGCAGTACTTC. This sequence encodes CVSSQEPLAGVGEQYF.